The rows below give T cell receptor beta chains drawn from one sample of a study of early T cells in non-severe SARS-CoV-2 infection. TCRdb fed the 5' RACE reads into MiXCR, producing one record per CDR3 protein. Here the sample spans roughly 80,000 distinct CDR3 sequences, about 11% being singletons. Here the sequenced sample was whole blood, taken at baseline. The receptors here all came from an adult who was a healthcare worker with PCR-confirmed SARS-CoV-2 infection or an uninfected control (not recorded which). CDR3s include the opening cysteine and the closing phenylalanine or tryptophan. D genes are given only for firm matches. The size of a clone is reported for some rows only, either as once, few or many, or as a class for expanded clones.

>TRBV29-1|NA|NA|TRBJ2-1|12
CSVADSYNEQFF
TGCAGCGTTGCGGACTCTTACAATGAGCAGTTCTTC
>TRBV6-1|NA|NA|TRBJ1-4|16
CASTKRGTLRDEKLFF
TGTGCCAGCACCAAGAGGGGTACACTCCGGGACGAAAAACTGTTTTTT
>TRBV3-1|few|NA|TRBJ2-3|14
CASSQAGGTDTQYF
TGTGCCAGCAGCCAAGCGGGGGGCACAGATACGCAGTATTTT
>TRBV12-3/TRBV12-4|NA|TRBD2|TRBJ2-1|17
CASSLAQGLAGLNEQFF
TGTGCCAGCAGTTTAGCGCAGGGACTAGCGGGGCTCAATGAGCAGTTCTTC
>TRBV5-1|many|TRBD1|TRBJ2-1|13
CASSRDRASEQFF
TGCGCCAGCAGTCGGGACAGGGCTAGTGAGCAGTTCTTC
>TRBV27|NA|NA|TRBJ1-5|14
CASSLGGYGQPQHF
TGTGCCAGCAGTTTAGGGGGGTATGGGCAGCCCCAGCATTTT
>TRBV29-1|many|NA|TRBJ2-7|11
CSVGIDYEQYF
TGCAGCGTTGGGATAGACTACGAGCAGTACTTC
>TRBV6-2/TRBV6-3|few|NA|TRBJ1-2|11
CATTALRGYTF
TGTGCCACCACAGCACTCCGTGGCTACACCTTC
>TRBV27|many|TRBD2|TRBJ2-3|15
CASMRIAGPTDTQYF
TGTGCCAGCATGAGGATAGCGGGGCCCACAGATACGCAGTATTTT
>TRBV9|NA|NA|TRBJ2-1|15
CASSVTPGGRNEQFF
TGTGCCAGCAGCGTAACGCCCGGGGGGCGGAATGAGCAGTTCTTC
>TRBV12-3/TRBV12-4|few|NA|TRBJ1-2|12
CASSFLTYGYTF
TGTGCCAGCAGTTTTCTGACCTATGGCTACACCTTC
>TRBV6-5|NA|NA|TRBJ1-1|16
CASSYMGAQLNTEAFF
TGTGCCAGCAGTTATATGGGGGCACAACTGAACACTGAAGCTTTCTTT
>TRBV29-1|few|NA|TRBJ1-4|12
CSVESGSEKLFF
TGCAGCGTTGAATCAGGGAGCGAAAAACTGTTTTTT
>TRBV11-2|NA|NA|TRBJ1-2|13
CASSQGTNYGYTF
TGTGCCAGCAGCCAGGGAACTAACTATGGCTACACCTTC
>TRBV19|few|NA|TRBJ1-4|15
CASSATEIPNEKLFF
TGTGCCAGTAGTGCCACAGAGATCCCTAATGAAAAACTGTTTTTT
>TRBV12-3/TRBV12-4|many|NA|TRBJ1-2|13
CASNRDTAYGYTF
TGTGCCAGCAACCGGGACACCGCATATGGCTACACCTTC
>TRBV28|few|TRBD2|TRBJ2-6|15
CASHGRGSGANVLTF
TGTGCCAGCCACGGGCGGGGGTCTGGGGCCAACGTCCTGACTTTC
>TRBV5-1|many|NA|TRBJ2-4|15
CASSLGTGPRDIQYF
TGCGCCAGCAGCTTGGGGACCGGGCCTCGGGACATTCAGTACTTC
>TRBV6-4|few|TRBD2|TRBJ2-1|16
CASSTLAGGPTNEQFF
TGTGCCAGCAGTACCCTAGCGGGGGGACCGACTAATGAGCAGTTCTTC
>TRBV29-1|NA|NA|TRBJ1-1|13
CSVETGMNTEAFF
TGCAGCGTTGAAACGGGAATGAACACTGAAGCTTTCTTT
>TRBV10-3|many|TRBD1|TRBJ1-1|14
CAIRTGGGNTEAFF
TGTGCCATCAGAACAGGGGGTGGGAACACTGAAGCTTTCTTT
>TRBV5-1|NA|TRBD1|TRBJ2-2|15
CASSLGDRVSGELFF
TGCGCCAGCAGCTTGGGAGACAGGGTATCCGGGGAGCTGTTTTTT
>TRBV30|few|TRBD2|TRBJ2-5|17
CAWSVQRLAGDGETQYF
TGTGCCTGGAGTGTACAACGGCTAGCGGGGGACGGAGAGACCCAGTACTTC
>TRBV4-2|few|NA|TRBJ2-1|16
CASNQDLTGYRDEQFF
TGTGCCAGCAACCAAGATCTTACGGGGTATAGGGATGAGCAGTTCTTC
>TRBV20-1|NA|NA|TRBJ1-5|16
CSARASGGGMRQPQHF
TGCAGTGCTAGAGCTTCCGGCGGCGGGATGCGACAGCCCCAGCATTTT
>TRBV29-1|NA|TRBD1|TRBJ2-7|12
CSAGTGAYEQYF
TGCAGCGCCGGGACAGGGGCGTACGAGCAGTACTTC
>TRBV2|many|NA|TRBJ2-1|15
CASSEAGVPSGKQFF
TGTGCCAGCAGTGAAGCGGGGGTACCCTCAGGGAAGCAGTTCTTC
>TRBV13|many|TRBD1|TRBJ1-1|15
CASSISTGADTEAFF
TGTGCCAGCAGCATATCGACAGGGGCCGACACTGAAGCTTTCTTT
>TRBV7-2|many|NA|TRBJ2-7|16
CASSLGGGRLSYEQYF
TGTGCCAGCAGCCTAGGTGGGGGACGCCTCTCCTACGAGCAGTACTTC
>TRBV5-1|few|NA|TRBJ2-2|14
CASSGTGNTGELFF
TGCGCCAGCAGCGGGACGGGGAACACCGGGGAGCTGTTTTTT
>TRBV7-2|NA|NA|TRBJ1-2|14
CASSLAQVHYGYTF
TGTGCCAGCAGCTTAGCACAGGTACACTATGGCTACACCTTC
>TRBV4-3|NA|TRBD1|TRBJ2-7|17
CASSPHPPGQASGEQYF
TGCGCCAGCAGCCCCCACCCACCGGGACAGGCATCAGGGGAGCAGTACTTC
>TRBV20-1|few|NA|TRBJ2-3|13
CSATVGGSDTQYF
TGCAGTGCTACTGTCGGAGGTAGTGATACGCAGTATTTT